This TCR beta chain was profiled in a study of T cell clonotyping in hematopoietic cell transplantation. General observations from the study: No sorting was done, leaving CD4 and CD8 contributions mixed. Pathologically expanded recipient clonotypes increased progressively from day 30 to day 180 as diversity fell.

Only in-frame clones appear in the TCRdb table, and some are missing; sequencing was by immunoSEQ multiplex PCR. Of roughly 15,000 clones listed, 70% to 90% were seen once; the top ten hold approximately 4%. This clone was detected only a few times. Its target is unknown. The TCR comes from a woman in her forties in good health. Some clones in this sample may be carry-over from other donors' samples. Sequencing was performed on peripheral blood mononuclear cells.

The CDR3 protein is CASSLVGQGDSPLHF. For the CDR3, the DNA is TGTGCCAGCAGCTTAGTTGGGCAGGGCGATTCACCCCTCCACTTT. This sequence joins TRBV7-2 and TRBJ1-6; D perhaps matches TRBD1 (5 bases). V lost 1 base and J 8 bases, leaving 12 bases between the germline ends. CDR3 size: 15 residues. CDR1 is SGHTA and CDR2 is FQGNSA in the germline V gene. Drawing the rest from reference TRBV7-2 and TRBJ1-6, the complete variable domain is GAGVSQSPSNKVTEKGKDVELRCDPISGHTALYWYRQSLGQGLEFLIYFQGNSAPDKSGLPSDRFSAERTGGSVSTLTIQRTQQEDSAVYLCASSLVGQGDSPLHFGNGTRLTVT.